These 4 T cell receptor beta chains originate from one sample sequenced in a study of T cell responses to AZD1222 COVID-19 vaccine. Profiled with immunoSEQ multiplex PCR; TCRdb holds only in-frame clones, not every one. The sample carries roughly 100,000 clones, roughly nine tenths recorded once. The source was peripheral blood, collected on day 0 of AZD1222 vaccination. The source of these receptors is an adult in good health.

The chain joins TRBV5-6 to TRBJ2-7; TRBD1 or TRBD2 may be the D gene (6 bases each). Germline lookup yields CDR1 SGHDT and CDR2 YYEEEE. The CDR3 spans 15 residues. Trimming stripped 3 bases from V and 6 bases from J, with 19 bases between. The DNA of the CDR3 is TGTGCCAGCAGCTACAGAAGGACAGCCGGGGGCGAGCAGTACTTC. Amino acids: CASSYRRTAGGEQYF.

The rearrangement links TRBV18 to TRBJ1-5; D is ambiguous. This CDR3 comprises 15 residues. Germline CDR1 and CDR2: KGHSH and LQKENI. Trimming took 8 bases from V and 6 from J, leaving 20 bases between them. The CDR3 DNA follows: TGTGCCAGCACTCAAGCCGCAGGTAGCGGTCAGCCCCAGCATTTT. Translation: CASTQAAGSGQPQHF.

The chain couples TRBV29-1 to TRBJ1-4; TRBD1 agrees at 10 bases. The CDR3 runs to 13 residues. Germline CDR1 SQVTM, CDR2 ANQGSEA. Losses at the gene ends were 7 bases for V and 7 bases for J; bases not matched to a gene: 6. The CDR3: CSAWTGGGEKLFF. DNA for the CDR3: TGCAGCGCCTGGACAGGGGGTGGTGAAAAACTGTTTTTT.

The chain recombines TRBV6-5 with TRBJ2-7; 9 nucleotides match TRBD1. CDR3 length: 13 residues. The ends lost 7 bases at V and 9 bases at J; junction bases unmatched: 10. Germline CDR1 is MNHEY and CDR2 is SVGAGI. The CDR3 loop reads CASNPDRGRGQYF. The DNA for the CDR3 is TGTGCCAGCAACCCGGACAGGGGACGGGGGCAGTACTTC.